This TCR beta chain was sequenced for a study of cytomegalovirus exposure and HLA in healthy donors. The PCR employed 60 Vbeta primers together with 13 Jbeta primers. The repertoire was sequenced with immunoSEQ multiplex PCR; TCRdb's copy has only in-frame clones and lacks some. In the table there are tens of thousands of clones, roughly 76% of which are singletons. Trimming at V came to 4 bases and at J to 3 bases, leaving 5 bases not matched to a gene. Germline V gives CDR1 KGHSH, CDR2 LQKENI. This CDR3 contains 15 residues. Whole-study results and caveats: Using a false discovery rate of 0.05, a later analysis showed that 16,000 or so TCR beta sequences were associated with HLA alleles.

Details on this clone: Its antigen is unknown.

The TCR comes from a male donor in good health and CMV-seronegative. Sequenced sample: PBMCs. This sequence joins TRBV18 and TRBJ2-7; 11 bases agree with TRBD2. The CDR3 DNA reads as TGTGCCAGCTCACGCTCCGGGACTAGCGGCTACGAGCAGTACTTC. Protein: CASSRSGTSGYEQYF.